Listed below are T cell receptor beta chains from one sample, sequenced in a study of blood T cell repertoires in COVID-19. Produced via immunoSEQ multiplex PCR; TCRdb's table is partial and in-frame only. The sample carries around 160,000 clones, about 86% recorded once. The specimen sequenced was peripheral blood. These receptors all come from a woman aged 70-85 years with COVID-19, enrolled during active disease. The CDR3 runs from the conserved cysteine through the conserved F or W. Each record gives: CDR3 DNA, CDR3 protein, clone size, D gene, J gene, V gene. The D gene is left open where the match is weak. Clone size is shown for a subset of rows, as once, few, many or a class of expanded clone.

CDR3nt: TGTGCCAGCAGCCAGGAGCGGGGGCGGGGGTACAATGAGCAGTTCTTC
CDR3aa: CASSQERGRGYNEQFF
abundance: .
d_gene: TRBD2
j_gene: TRBJ2-1
v_gene: TRBV7-2

CDR3nt: TGTGCCAGCAGGGCCCGACAGGGGTACGAGCAGTACTTC
CDR3aa: CASRARQGYEQYF
abundance: .
d_gene: TRBD1
j_gene: TRBJ2-7
v_gene: TRBV12-3/TRBV12-4

CDR3nt: TGCGCCAGCAGCCCAGAACAGGGGCCCCCGCGGGGCTACACCTTC
CDR3aa: CASSPEQGPPRGYTF
abundance: .
d_gene: TRBD1
j_gene: TRBJ1-2
v_gene: TRBV5-1

CDR3nt: TGTGCCACCAGGCGGGAAGAACTACATGAGCAGTTCTTC
CDR3aa: CATRREELHEQFF
abundance: .
d_gene: .
j_gene: TRBJ2-1
v_gene: TRBV24-1

CDR3nt: TGCGCCAGCAGCTTGGCGGGACAGGGGACAGATACGCAGTATTTT
CDR3aa: CASSLAGQGTDTQYF
abundance: .
d_gene: TRBD1
j_gene: TRBJ2-3
v_gene: TRBV5-1

CDR3nt: TGCAGTGCTAGTGGGGGGGGCAGCCAGAACACTGAAGCTTTCTTT
CDR3aa: CSASGGGSQNTEAFF
abundance: few
d_gene: .
j_gene: TRBJ1-1
v_gene: TRBV20-1

CDR3nt: TGTGCCAGCTCACCGCGAGTCGCAACTAATGAAAAACTGTTTTTT
CDR3aa: CASSPRVATNEKLFF
abundance: .
d_gene: .
j_gene: TRBJ1-4
v_gene: TRBV18

CDR3nt: TGTGCCAGCAGCTTCGTCCCGGGCTATGGCTACACCTTC
CDR3aa: CASSFVPGYGYTF
abundance: .
d_gene: .
j_gene: TRBJ1-2
v_gene: TRBV7-2

CDR3nt: TGTGCCAGCTCCCAGTTGGGGCAGGGGGCGCGTGAAGGCTACACCTTC
CDR3aa: CASSQLGQGAREGYTF
abundance: .
d_gene: TRBD1
j_gene: TRBJ1-2
v_gene: TRBV18

CDR3nt: TGTGCCAGTAGTACTACTTCCGGGACACTCGTTTGGGCTTTCTTT
CDR3aa: CASSTTSGTLVWAFF
abundance: .
d_gene: .
j_gene: TRBJ1-1
v_gene: TRBV19

CDR3nt: TGCGCCAGCAGCTTCCTAGCGGGGGGGCCAGATGAGCAGTTCTTC
CDR3aa: CASSFLAGGPDEQFF
abundance: .
d_gene: TRBD2
j_gene: TRBJ2-1
v_gene: TRBV5-1

CDR3nt: TGTGCCAGCAGCTTGGTACTAGCCATAGATACGCAGTATTTT
CDR3aa: CASSLVLAIDTQYF
abundance: .
d_gene: .
j_gene: TRBJ2-3
v_gene: TRBV5-8

CDR3nt: TGTGCCAGCAGTTACTCGGGAGGTCCAGGGCCTCGGGATCAGCCCCAGCATTTT
CDR3aa: CASSYSGGPGPRDQPQHF
abundance: .
d_gene: .
j_gene: TRBJ1-5
v_gene: TRBV6-7

CDR3nt: TGTGCCAGCAGTCTCGGGGGGACAGGATCTTATGAGCAGTTCTTC
CDR3aa: CASSLGGTGSYEQFF
abundance: .
d_gene: .
j_gene: TRBJ2-1
v_gene: TRBV5-4

CDR3nt: TGCGCCAGCAGCCAAAGGGGCGCACCGAGCTCCTACAATGAGCAGTTCTTC
CDR3aa: CASSQRGAPSSYNEQFF
abundance: .
d_gene: .
j_gene: TRBJ2-1
v_gene: TRBV4-1

CDR3nt: TGCGCCAGCAGCGGGCCGCCGGGGAGCAATCAGCCCCAGCATTTT
CDR3aa: CASSGPPGSNQPQHF
abundance: .
d_gene: .
j_gene: TRBJ1-5
v_gene: TRBV4-1

CDR3nt: TGTGCCAGCAGCTTGCCTGCGGACACTGAAGCTTTCTTT
CDR3aa: CASSLPADTEAFF
abundance: .
d_gene: .
j_gene: TRBJ1-1
v_gene: TRBV5-6

CDR3nt: TGTGCCAGCTCACCCTCAGGGGGCGCCAGTTCCTACGAGCAGTACTTC
CDR3aa: CASSPSGGASSYEQYF
abundance: .
d_gene: TRBD1
j_gene: TRBJ2-7
v_gene: TRBV18

CDR3nt: TGTGCCAGCTCTCCGCTGCGTTATGGGCAGGGTGTCCTTCAAGAGACCCAGTACTTC
CDR3aa: CASSPLRYGQGVLQETQYF
abundance: .
d_gene: .
j_gene: TRBJ2-5
v_gene: TRBV18

CDR3nt: TGTGCCTGGAGTGTACTGTTTCCAGGGCCCTTTGCCACCGGGGAGCTGTTTTTT
CDR3aa: CAWSVLFPGPFATGELFF
abundance: .
d_gene: .
j_gene: TRBJ2-2
v_gene: TRBV30

CDR3nt: TGTGCCAGCAGCTTAGCGCTAACTCCTAGCGCCGGCTCCTACAATGAGCAGTTCTTC
CDR3aa: CASSLALTPSAGSYNEQFF
abundance: .
d_gene: .
j_gene: TRBJ2-1
v_gene: TRBV7-2

CDR3nt: TGTGCCAGCAGCTCGGGACAGAACTATAATTCACCCCTCCACTTT
CDR3aa: CASSSGQNYNSPLHF
abundance: once
d_gene: TRBD1
j_gene: TRBJ1-6
v_gene: TRBV7-2

CDR3nt: TGTGCCAGCAGCCGCCGGGACAGAGTATATTATGGCTACACCTTC
CDR3aa: CASSRRDRVYYGYTF
abundance: few
d_gene: TRBD1
j_gene: TRBJ1-2
v_gene: TRBV5-8

CDR3nt: TGTGCCAGCAGCCAAGAGGACAGGGAACACTATGGCTACACCTTC
CDR3aa: CASSQEDREHYGYTF
abundance: .
d_gene: TRBD1
j_gene: TRBJ1-2
v_gene: TRBV3-1/TRBV3-2

CDR3nt: TGTGCCAGCAGCTCTCAGATATCACCCCTCCACTTT
CDR3aa: CASSSQISPLHF
abundance: .
d_gene: .
j_gene: TRBJ1-6
v_gene: TRBV5-4

CDR3nt: TGTGCCAGTTCTCAGGGGGCCGATGGCTACACCTTC
CDR3aa: CASSQGADGYTF
abundance: .
d_gene: TRBD1
j_gene: TRBJ1-2
v_gene: TRBV19

CDR3nt: TGCGCCAGCAGTAGGACAGGGGGCAATCAGCCCCAGCATTTT
CDR3aa: CASSRTGGNQPQHF
abundance: .
d_gene: TRBD1
j_gene: TRBJ1-5
v_gene: TRBV10-2

CDR3nt: TGTGCCAGCAGCTTAGATCACAGGTGGTCTCCGTCCTATAATTCACCCCTCCACTTT
CDR3aa: CASSLDHRWSPSYNSPLHF
abundance: .
d_gene: .
j_gene: TRBJ1-6
v_gene: TRBV7-2

CDR3nt: TGTGCCAGCAGTGTGTGGGCAGCTAATCAGCCCCAGCATTTT
CDR3aa: CASSVWAANQPQHF
abundance: .
d_gene: .
j_gene: TRBJ1-5
v_gene: TRBV2

CDR3nt: TGCGCCAGCAGCGGGCGACAAGGTTCTGACTATGGCTACACCTTC
CDR3aa: CASSGRQGSDYGYTF
abundance: .
d_gene: .
j_gene: TRBJ1-2
v_gene: TRBV4-1

CDR3nt: TGTGCCGGATTGGGACAGGGGGGTGTGGGAGCTTTCTTT
CDR3aa: CAGLGQGGVGAFF
abundance: .
d_gene: TRBD1
j_gene: TRBJ1-1
v_gene: TRBV6-5

CDR3nt: TGTGCCAGCTCACCACCCGCAGGGGAGGAGACCCAGTACTTC
CDR3aa: CASSPPAGEETQYF
abundance: .
d_gene: .
j_gene: TRBJ2-5
v_gene: TRBV18

CDR3nt: TGTGCCAGCAGTTACCAGGGATCGCGAGATACGCAGTATTTT
CDR3aa: CASSYQGSRDTQYF
abundance: .
d_gene: .
j_gene: TRBJ2-3
v_gene: TRBV6-2/TRBV6-3

CDR3nt: TGTGCTAGTGGTTTGTACTTAATCGAAGGGACATTAAGCTCCTACAATGAGCAGTTCTTC
CDR3aa: CASGLYLIEGTLSSYNEQFF
abundance: .
d_gene: .
j_gene: TRBJ2-1
v_gene: TRBV12-5

CDR3nt: TGTGCCAGCAGTTATTCGGACAGGGAGACGTACGAGCAGTACTTC
CDR3aa: CASSYSDRETYEQYF
abundance: .
d_gene: TRBD1
j_gene: TRBJ2-7
v_gene: TRBV6-9

CDR3nt: TGTGCCAGTAGTATCTTACAGGGATATGAAAAACTGTTTTTT
CDR3aa: CASSILQGYEKLFF
abundance: .
d_gene: .
j_gene: TRBJ1-4
v_gene: TRBV19